This T cell receptor (beta chain) was identified in a study of Graves' ophthalmopathy and Graves' hyperthyroidism. Study outcomes and limitations: Clonotypes were expanded in thyroid at above 0.001 frequency, and most also appeared in blood.

Trimming cost V 1 base and J 1 base, with 8 bases left between them. The CDR3 runs 15 residues. CDR1 and CDR2 (germline): MNHNS, SASEGT. Amplification from RNA transcripts yielded the TCR beta CDR3 regions. First-round RT-PCR employed HTBI primers, with a second-round multiplex PCR after it. Via MiXCR, TCRdb re-called the multiplex PCR reads, giving one row per CDR3 protein. The sample lists 350,000 to 450,000 distinct CDR3 sequences; approximately 21% were seen once. Hyperthyroidism showing no ophthalmopathy within 18 months of follow-up was stable. Hyperthyroidism patients were newly diagnosed, ill under 2 months, and aged 18 to 65 years. The PBMCs had their origin in 10 ml of fresh peripheral blood. For this clonotype: Its target is unknown.

The specimen sequenced was peripheral blood. The V gene is TRBV6-1, the J gene TRBJ1-3; no clear D. The receptor was derived from a woman aged 18 to 35 with stable Graves' hyperthyroidism. CDR3 DNA: TGTGCCAGCAGTGAAGGCATATCGTCTGGAAACACCATATATTTT. The encoded protein is CASSEGISSGNTIYF.